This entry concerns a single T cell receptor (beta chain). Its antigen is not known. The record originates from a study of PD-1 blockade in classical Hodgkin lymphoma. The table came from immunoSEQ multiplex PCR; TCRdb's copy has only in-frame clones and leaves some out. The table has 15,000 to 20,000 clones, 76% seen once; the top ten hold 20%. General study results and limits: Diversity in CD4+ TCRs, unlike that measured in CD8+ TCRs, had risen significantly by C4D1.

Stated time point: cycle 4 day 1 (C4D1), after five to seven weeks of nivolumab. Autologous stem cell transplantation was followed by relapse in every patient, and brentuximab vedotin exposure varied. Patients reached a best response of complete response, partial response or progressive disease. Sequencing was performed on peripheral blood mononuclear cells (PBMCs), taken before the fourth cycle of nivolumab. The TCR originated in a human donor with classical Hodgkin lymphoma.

The CDR3 here is CASSGVRRVKVTGNTIYF. The CDR3 bases are TGTGCCAGCAGCGGGGTTAGACGAGTTAAGGTGACTGGAAACACCATATATTTT. V usage is TRBV7-3 and J usage is TRBJ1-3; the D is unclear. From germline, CDR1 is SGHTA and CDR2 FQGTGA. The CDR3 length is 18 residues. V was cut by 5 bases and J by 2 bases, with 22 bases left in between.